The rows below give T cell receptor beta chains drawn from one sample of a study of T cell responses to AZD1222 COVID-19 vaccine. Clones were read by immunoSEQ multiplex PCR, and TCRdb kept only the in-frame ones, dropping some. The table includes about 150,000 clones, roughly nine tenths detected once. The sequencing used peripheral blood, collected on day 0 of AZD1222 vaccination. These receptors originate from an adult in good health. Each CDR3 is given with its conserved first and last residue.

v_call: TRBV3-1/TRBV3-2; cdr3_aa: CASSQGDTNQPQHF
v_call: TRBV2; cdr3_aa: CASRRQGGSNQPQHF
v_call: TRBV4-1; cdr3_aa: CASSQDGGFGNQPQHF
v_call: TRBV7-9; cdr3_aa: CASSPGQFGGYTF
v_call: TRBV6-5; cdr3_aa: CASSYGGKANEQFF
v_call: TRBV7-9; cdr3_aa: CASSLGPDYEQYF
v_call: TRBV2; cdr3_aa: CASSPGADGNQPQHF
v_call: TRBV27; cdr3_aa: CASSSRSVSNQPQHF
v_call: TRBV28; cdr3_aa: CATRTANYGYTF
v_call: TRBV28; cdr3_aa: CASSRTGSGFGNIQYF
v_call: TRBV27; cdr3_aa: CASSLSADRGKRDTQYF
v_call: TRBV27; cdr3_aa: CASSPGRGTGEYEQYF
v_call: TRBV29-1; cdr3_aa: CSVTRTGDTGELFF
v_call: TRBV2; cdr3_aa: CASKRVTGNTIYF
v_call: TRBV5-1; cdr3_aa: CASSSSTDTSGNTIYF
v_call: TRBV10-3; cdr3_aa: CAISGGVETQYF
v_call: TRBV7-9; cdr3_aa: CASLSPVDYGYTF
v_call: TRBV19; cdr3_aa: CASSMTSGYNEQFF
v_call: TRBV5-1; cdr3_aa: CASSGETGRSTDTQYF
v_call: TRBV28; cdr3_aa: CASSLSSEQYF
v_call: TRBV5-1; cdr3_aa: CASSLGSGGSYEQYF
v_call: TRBV5-1; cdr3_aa: CASSSNPRMHEKLFF
v_call: TRBV5-4; cdr3_aa: CASSSRLEETQYF
v_call: TRBV27; cdr3_aa: CASIQRSGQGPAYNEQFF
v_call: TRBV5-1; cdr3_aa: CASSLGQNSPLHF
v_call: TRBV30; cdr3_aa: CAWSVGTSGSNEQFF
v_call: TRBV19; cdr3_aa: CASSLRRGFTEAFF
v_call: TRBV28; cdr3_aa: CASSLGGGRAYEQYF
v_call: TRBV19; cdr3_aa: CASTKTGGTKLFF
v_call: TRBV4-2; cdr3_aa: CASSQDRLGEKLFF
v_call: TRBV5-1; cdr3_aa: CASRLAGEGNEQFF
v_call: TRBV19; cdr3_aa: CASSEQISGNTIYF
v_call: TRBV21-1; cdr3_aa: CASSKAGQGVSGELFF
v_call: TRBV28; cdr3_aa: CASSITGGRTNEKLFF
v_call: TRBV19; cdr3_aa: CASSPYPRFPANTEAFF
v_call: TRBV2; cdr3_aa: CASSGLAGVTEQYF
v_call: TRBV6-5; cdr3_aa: CASSFVYGYTF
v_call: TRBV19; cdr3_aa: CASSQGRNSYNEQFF
v_call: TRBV3-1/TRBV3-2; cdr3_aa: CASSQEVPGGYTF
v_call: TRBV10-1; cdr3_aa: CASSTSGGLNTGELFF
v_call: TRBV9; cdr3_aa: CASSAQGANTEAFF
v_call: TRBV7-8; cdr3_aa: CASSFGRGSNTIYF
v_call: TRBV19; cdr3_aa: CASSSRTGAWGNQPQHF
v_call: TRBV18; cdr3_aa: CASSPQVTEAFF
v_call: TRBV7-9; cdr3_aa: CASSLNAGELNEQYF
v_call: TRBV14; cdr3_aa: CASRPRLESEQFF